The rows below give T cell receptor beta chains drawn from one sample of a study of lymphopenia after photon versus proton radiotherapy. Assay used: immunoSEQ multiplex PCR; TCRdb lists only in-frame clones, some missing. The table has 16,000 or so clones, about nine tenths seen once. The sample in question was peripheral blood, obtained from a patient treated with proton-based radiotherapy. All receptors derive from an older woman with cholangiocarcinoma. Some clones in this sample may be carry-over from other donors' samples. Each CDR3 is given with its conserved first and last residue. D genes are given only for firm matches. Where a row states a size, it is once, few, many or the class of an expanded clone; other rows omit it.

d_gene	abundance	v_gene	j_gene	CDR3aa	CDR3nt
-	-	TRBV19	TRBJ2-1	CASSVGNYNEQFF	TGTGCCAGTAGCGTGGGGAACTACAATGAGCAGTTCTTC
-	-	TRBV18	TRBJ2-7	CASSQLEGSEQYF	TGTGCCAGCTCACAACTTGAGGGGAGCGAGCAGTACTTC
-	-	TRBV11-3	TRBJ2-5	CASSPGRTAWETQYF	TGTGCCAGCAGCCCGGGGCGAACGGCGTGGGAGACCCAGTACTTC
-	-	TRBV19	TRBJ1-1	CASSLGDTVYTEAFF	TGTGCCAGTAGTTTGGGGGACACCGTATACACTGAAGCTTTCTTT
TRBD1	-	TRBV27	TRBJ1-1	CASSLTLGTGVNTEAFF	TGTGCCAGCAGTTTAACTCTTGGGACAGGAGTGAACACTGAAGCTTTCTTT
-	-	TRBV29-1	TRBJ1-2	CSVRPERGRGSGYTF	TGCAGCGTTCGACCCGAACGTGGCAGGGGAAGTGGCTACACCTTC
-	once	TRBV7-2	TRBJ2-3	CASSLRLVTDTQYF	TGTGCCAGCAGCTTAAGGCTAGTAACAGATACGCAGTATTTT
-	few	TRBV4-1	TRBJ2-7	CASSQVGTRNEQYF	TGCGCCAGCAGCCAGGTGGGAACTAGGAACGAGCAGTACTTC
TRBD2	-	TRBV6-4	TRBJ2-1	CASSDSLGLAGTNEQFF	TGTGCCAGCAGTGACTCTTTAGGACTAGCGGGAACCAATGAGCAGTTCTTC
TRBD1	-	TRBV6-6	TRBJ1-2	CASSRDGTEPIYGYTF	TGTGCCAGCAGTCGAGACGGGACAGAGCCTATTTATGGCTACACCTTC
-	-	TRBV18	TRBJ1-1	CASSLGAPEAFF	TGTGCCAGCTCATTAGGGGCTCCCGAAGCTTTCTTT
-	-	TRBV7-2	TRBJ1-2	CASSLGGSAYGYTF	TGTGCCAGCAGCTTAGGGGGCAGCGCCTATGGCTACACCTTC
TRBD1	few	TRBV2	TRBJ2-1	CASSYAEGAHEQFF	TGTGCCAGCAGTTACGCTGAGGGGGCGCATGAGCAGTTCTTC
-	-	TRBV5-4	TRBJ2-1	CASSPWTLLREQFF	TGTGCCAGCAGCCCGTGGACCCTTCTGCGGGAGCAGTTCTTC
-	-	TRBV5-1	TRBJ2-5	CASTGGRGGETQYF	TGCGCCAGCACAGGCGGCAGGGGTGGGGAGACCCAGTACTTC
TRBD1	-	TRBV14	TRBJ2-5	CASSHRQGQETQYF	TGTGCCAGCAGCCACAGACAGGGGCAAGAGACCCAGTACTTC
-	-	TRBV4-1	TRBJ2-7	CASSQEPGPYEQYF	TGCGCCAGCAGCCAAGAACCTGGTCCCTACGAGCAGTACTTC
TRBD2	-	TRBV6-5	TRBJ2-7	CASTPGGVYEQYF	TGTGCCAGCACCCCCGGGGGGGTCTACGAGCAGTACTTC
TRBD2	-	TRBV5-4	TRBJ2-3	CASSPYVSGTTTDTQYF	TGTGCCAGCAGCCCGTACGTATCGGGGACTACCACAGATACGCAGTATTTT
TRBD2	-	TRBV7-9	TRBJ2-7	CASSLGVSGSLPYEQYF	TGTGCCAGCAGCTTAGGCGTTAGCGGGAGTCTCCCCTACGAGCAGTACTTC
-	-	TRBV7-3	TRBJ1-2	CASSLTSGGEVGGYTF	TGTGCCAGCAGCTTAACCTCTGGGGGCGAAGTTGGTGGCTACACCTTC
-	-	TRBV5-1	TRBJ1-5	CASSLTGYRDQPQHF	TGCGCCAGCAGCTTAACAGGATATAGAGATCAGCCCCAGCATTTT
-	-	TRBV4-1	TRBJ2-3	CASRGGAVSTDTQYF	TGCGCCAGCAGGGGGGGGGCAGTATCCACAGATACGCAGTATTTT
TRBD2	-	TRBV18	TRBJ2-2	CASSPPGLGTSGELFF	TGTGCCAGCTCACCACCGGGACTAGGTACATCCGGGGAGCTGTTTTTT
-	-	TRBV18	TRBJ1-2	CASSPGRYGYTF	TGTGCCAGCTCACCAGGCCGCTATGGCTACACCTTC
-	-	TRBV6-5	TRBJ1-5	CATQSSPFMPQHF	TGTGCCACCCAGTCATCCCCGTTCATGCCCCAGCATTTT
-	-	TRBV18	TRBJ1-1	CASWSGAVSEAFF	TGTGCCAGCTGGTCAGGGGCTGTCTCTGAAGCTTTCTTT
-	-	TRBV27	TRBJ1-1	CASSLWADRGTEAFF	TGTGCCAGCAGTTTATGGGCAGACCGGGGCACTGAAGCTTTCTTT
-	-	TRBV5-8	TRBJ2-1	CASSLLLAVDEQFF	TGTGCCAGCAGCTTGCTACTAGCTGTCGATGAGCAGTTCTTC
-	once	TRBV10-2	TRBJ2-5	CASSGVGGMKTQYF	TGCGCCAGCAGTGGGGTGGGGGGCATGAAGACCCAGTACTTC
TRBD2	-	TRBV5-1	TRBJ2-5	CASSFLAEEETQYF	TGCGCCAGCAGCTTTCTAGCGGAGGAAGAGACCCAGTACTTC
-	-	TRBV15	TRBJ2-5	CATSRDQRQETQYF	TGTGCCACCAGCAGAGATCAGCGCCAAGAGACCCAGTACTTC
-	-	TRBV4-2	TRBJ2-3	CASSQVFRGPRGDTQYF	TGTGCCAGCAGCCAAGTGTTTCGGGGGCCAAGGGGGGATACGCAGTATTTT
-	-	TRBV7-2	TRBJ2-1	CASAGGTLAEQFF	TGTGCCAGCGCCGGCGGGACTCTAGCGGAGCAGTTCTTC
TRBD2	-	TRBV27	TRBJ2-5	CASRLAGVETQYF	TGTGCCAGCCGACTAGCGGGAGTTGAGACCCAGTACTTC
-	once	TRBV5-1	TRBJ1-1	CASSGARETEAFF	TGCGCCAGCAGCGGGGCCAGGGAAACTGAAGCTTTCTTT
-	-	TRBV28	TRBJ2-3	CASSRPGGAGDTQYF	TGTGCCAGCAGCCGCCCAGGGGGTGCGGGGGATACGCAGTATTTT